Below, 12 T cell receptor beta chains from the same sample are listed, as sequenced in a study of CD8 T cells in Susac syndrome. An input of about 0.5 to 1 ug of RNA was subjected to reverse transcription using random hexamers. One entry per CDR3 protein, called by TCRdb with MiXCR from the immunoSEQ multiplex PCR reads. The sample has 200,000 to 250,000 distinct CDR3 sequences, around 93% seen once. Material for sequencing was CD4+ T cells from PBMCs. Receptors were obtained from a human donor with multiple sclerosis.

The chain couples TRBV2 to TRBJ2-7, with D possibly matching TRBD2 (5 bases). The CDR3 extends over 13 amino acids. Germline values: CDR1 SNHLY, CDR2 FYNNEI. V was clipped by 6 bases and J by 1 base, with 10 bases between them. The CDR3, as DNA: TGTGCCAGCAGACCGACGGGATCCTACGAGCAGTACTTC. Translated, it gives CASRPTGSYEQYF.

The chain uses TRBV20-1 and TRBJ1-2; D remains unclear. The CDR3 is 13 residues long. Between the trimmed V and J ends, which lost 5 bases and 1 base, there was a span of 11 bases. Germline lookup yields CDR1 DFQATT and CDR2 SNEGSKA (reference sequence). The CDR3 region is CSAGRTYNYGYTF. CDR3 nucleotides: TGCAGTGCTGGCCGGACCTATAACTATGGCTACACCTTC.

The chain joins TRBV7-2 to TRBJ2-1; possibly TRBD2 for D (5 bases). The length of the CDR3 is 14 residues. The germline V and J ends were trimmed by 8 bases and 1 base, with 12 bases remaining between them. Germline lookup yields CDR1 SGHTA and CDR2 FQGNSA. The CDR3 spells CASSRGKSYNEQFF. In DNA form, the CDR3 reads TGTGCCAGCTCTCGGGGAAAGTCCTACAATGAGCAGTTCTTC.

This rearrangement joins TRBV9 to TRBJ2-3; 9 bases are a match to TRBD1. After removal of 3 bases from V and 6 bases from J, the junction contained 5 bases not matched to a gene. Germline assignment: CDR1 SGDLS and CDR2 YYNGEE. The CDR3 length is 14 residues. The CDR3 spells CASSAGQGRDTQYF. The CDR3 DNA sequence: TGTGCCAGCAGCGCGGGACAGGGCCGGGATACGCAGTATTTT. The complete variable domain, with remaining parts taken from reference TRBV9 and TRBJ2-3, reads DSGVTQTPKHLITATGQRVTLRCSPRSGDLSVYWYQQSLDQGLQFLIQYYNGEERAKGNILERFSAQQFPDLHSELNLSSLELGDSALYFCASSAGQGRDTQYFGPGTRLTVL.

CDR3: CSASITSGRYNEQFF. The CDR3 DNA is TGCAGTGCTAGTATAACTAGCGGCCGGTACAATGAGCAGTTCTTC. The V gene is TRBV20-1, the J gene TRBJ2-1, with 8 bases matching TRBD2. This CDR3 is built from 15 residues. V lost 3 bases, J lost 4 bases, and 8 bases stayed unmatched. The V gene's germline CDR1 is DFQATT and CDR2 SNEGSKA (reference sequence).

This chain links TRBV18 with TRBJ2-3; 7 bases line up with TRBD1. The V and J ends lost 4 bases and 2 bases, in that order; junction bases with no gene match: 6. The CDR3 consists of 15 residues. Germline V gene data show CDR1 as KGHSH and CDR2 as LQKENI. The CDR3 protein is CASSLGTVNTDTQYF. The DNA for the CDR3 is TGTGCCAGCTCACTTGGGACAGTGAACACAGATACGCAGTATTTT.

The chain combines TRBV7-9 with TRBJ2-5, with 9 bases fitting TRBD2. V shed 5 bases and J 4 bases; nucleotides not matched to a gene: 11. Germline V gene data show CDR1 as SEHNR and CDR2 as FQNEAQ (reference sequence). The CDR3 is 16 amino acids. The DNA of the CDR3 is TGTGCCAGCAGCCTAGTCGCGGGACTAGCTGGAGAGACCCAGTACTTC. Protein: CASSLVAGLAGETQYF. The full variable domain, in which reference TRBV7-9 and TRBJ2-5 provide the parts outside the CDR3, is DTGVSQNPRHKITKRGQNVTFRCDPISEHNRLYWYRQTLGQGPEFLTYFQNEAQLEKSRLLSDRFSAERPKGSFSTLEIQRTEQGDSAMYLCASSLVAGLAGETQYFGPGTRLLVL.

This chain links TRBV18 with TRBJ2-1, with a possible D match to TRBD2 (5 bases). The CDR3 runs 16 residues. The germline gives CDR1 KGHSH, CDR2 LQKENI. Trimming took 3 bases from V and 1 from J, leaving 13 bases between them. The CDR3 region has the DNA TGTGCCAGCTCACCTATACTCCGCGGGTCCTACAATGAGCAGTTCTTC. Translating gives CASSPILRGSYNEQFF.

In its sample, this clonotype was seen once. This chain links TRBV3-1 with TRBJ2-1; 7 nucleotides align to TRBD2. Germline V gene lookup returns CDR1 LGHDT and CDR2 YNNKEL (reference sequence). V shed 4 bases, J shed 9 bases, and the junction held 15 bases outside the gene matches. This CDR3 comprises 16 residues. CDR3 DNA: TGTGCCAGCAGCCCCTCGCGGGGGATTGAGCGAGGTGAGCAGTTCTTC. The encoded protein is CASSPSRGIERGEQFF.

The rearrangement links TRBV18 to TRBJ1-1; unclear D gene. Germline CDR1 KGHSH, CDR2 LQKENI. This CDR3 has 13 residues. With 9 bases removed from V and 3 bases from J, the gap between germline ends came to 14 bases. The CDR3 sequence is CASRIDEDTEAFF. DNA of the CDR3: TGTGCCAGTCGAATAGATGAGGACACTGAAGCTTTCTTT. The variable domain in full, with the rest retrieved from reference TRBV18 and TRBJ1-1, is NAGVMQNPRHLVRRRGQEARLRCSPMKGHSHVYWYRQLPEEGLKFMVYLQKENIIDESGMPKERFSAEFPKEGPSILRIQQVVRGDSAAYFCASRIDEDTEAFFGQGTRLTVV.

The CDR3 DNA sequence: TGCGCCAGCAGCCTGGTTGGAATGCAAGAGACCCAGTACTTC. Translated: CASSLVGMQETQYF. V and J are TRBV5-1 and TRBJ2-5; D gene uncertain. Deletions cut 4 bases from V and 2 bases from J, with 12 bases between. The CDR3 has 14 residues. Germline V CDR1 and CDR2: SGHRS, YFSETQ.

The chain uses TRBV4-1 and TRBJ2-3; D is ambiguous. V lost 4 bases to trimming and J lost 2 bases, with 13 bases between them. This CDR3 comprises 15 residues. Germline V gene lookup returns CDR1 MGHRA and CDR2 YSYEKL. CDR3 residues: CASSPTETHTDTQYF. In nucleotides, the CDR3 is TGCGCCAGCAGCCCGACCGAGACTCACACAGATACGCAGTATTTT.